This TCR beta chain comes out of a study of regulatory T cells in long-lasting Graves disease. Study-wide points: Preferential use of TRBV28, TRBJ1-2 and TRBJ2-5 was seen in persistent disease.

V was shortened by 5 bases and J by 8 bases, with 10 bases between the two germline ends. The CDR3 is 11 residues long. CDR1 is GTSNPN and CDR2 is SVGIG in the germline V gene (reference sequence). With iRepertoire HTBI primers and Arm-PCR of CDR3 regions, TCR beta libraries were built. TCRdb called the multiplex PCR reads again in MiXCR, with one record for every CDR3 protein. In the table there are some 400,000 distinct CDR3 sequences, just under 15% of which are singletons. The sample's time point: newly diagnosed GD, antithyroid drugs for less than 3 months. Making the TCR library involved RNA that had been extracted from PBMCs. This clonotype was picked up a small number of times. Its target is unknown. This sample was shared with a second study, whose subject was T cells in Graves' hyperthyroidism and ophthalmopathy.

The sample consisted of peripheral blood mononuclear cells (PBMCs), taken at new diagnosis, from a patient treated with antithyroid drugs. This chain links TRBV30 with TRBJ2-1, with D perhaps matching TRBD2 (5 bases). This TCR derives from a woman between 25 and 40 years old with Graves disease. The CDR3 sequence is CAWGWGDEQFF. The CDR3, as DNA: TGTGCCTGGGGGTGGGGAGATGAGCAGTTCTTC.